The present entry profiles one TCR beta chain with its context. Its antigen is currently unknown. The repertoire was sequenced with immunoSEQ multiplex PCR; TCRdb's copy has only in-frame clones and lacks some. The table has 45,000 to 60,000 clones, around 70% seen once. Germline V lookup: CDR1 SNHLY, CDR2 FYNNEI. Trimming shortened V by 5 bases and J by 7 bases, and 11 bases separated the two germline ends. This CDR3 comprises 13 residues. The data were taken from a study of T cell clones after liver transplantation. Whole-study findings and limits: These preliminary findings come from unstandardized post-transplant sampling times. A significant post-transplant drop in circulating graft-donor-reactive CD4 TCRbeta sequences occurred in most of the 8 subjects.

The V call is TRBV2, the J call TRBJ1-4; a weak D match, TRBD1 (5 bases). This TCR derives from a human patient who received a liver transplant. The T cells may partly be graft donor cells. The sample was CD4+ T cells from blood, taken at the approximately 15-month timepoint. This CDR3 is CASSSGRGEKLFF. The CDR3 DNA sequence: TGTGCCAGCAGTTCGGGACGAGGTGAAAAACTGTTTTTT.